The source of this TCR beta chain is a study of cytomegalovirus exposure and HLA in healthy donors. General study findings and limits: The study designated fewer than 200 TCR beta chains cytomegalovirus-associated.

Clones were read by immunoSEQ multiplex PCR, and TCRdb kept only the in-frame ones, dropping some. The table includes about 270,000 clones, just over 85% detected once. As concerns this clone: The antigen is undetermined.

The TCR comes from a woman aged 18-29 years in good health and CMV-seronegative. Sample: PBMCs.

Written as DNA, the CDR3 is TGTGCCAGCAGTTCCTCAGGGGGCTATGGCTACACCTTC. Residues: CASSSSGGYGYTF. The chain has TRBV6-5 and TRBJ1-2, with 7 bases matching TRBD1. V was pared by 4 bases and J by 4 bases, with 3 bases of the junction left unmatched. The CDR3 contains 13 residues. Germline-derived CDR1 and CDR2 are MNHEY and SVGAGI.